This TCR beta chain was captured by sequencing in a study of graft-versus-host responses after intestinal transplantation. Study-wide context: Anti-thymocyte globulin induction, then tacrolimus and steroids for two to four years, went to all recipients. Points from the study as a whole: GvH clones surfaced in recipient marrow, some emerging earlier in ileum or blood.

Concerning this clone: Its antigen is not known.

Bone marrow aspirates were taken post-transplant, from the posterior iliac crest or another site. Germline V CDR1 and CDR2: MNHEY, SVGAGI. This CDR3 spans 15 amino acids. Method: immunoSEQ multiplex PCR; TCRdb's copy keeps in-frame clones and lacks some. The table has under 20,000 clones, roughly 86% seen once; the top ten hold 51%. The chain couples TRBV6-5 to TRBJ2-1; TRBD2 might be the D (6 bases). The clonotype was recovered from a human patient who received an intestinal transplant, so some T cells may come from the graft donor. Specimen: bone marrow, collected about 130 days after transplant. This CDR3 reads CAGPGELWSYNEQFF. As DNA, the CDR3 is TGTGCAGGCCCGGGAGAGCTCTGGTCCTACAATGAGCAGTTCTTC.